Described below is a single T cell receptor beta chain sequence and its context. The target antigen is unknown. The sample originates from a study of cytomegalovirus exposure and HLA in healthy donors. Study-level points and caveats: Sequencing likely generated an artifact that appeared as a cluster of highly shared sequence variants. Further analysis was carried out later, and it showed several of the most significant clusters appearing linked to common viral pathogens.

Researchers ran the PCR with 60 Vbeta and 13 Jbeta primers. Here immunoSEQ multiplex PCR was the method, and the copy in TCRdb shows in-frame clones only, minus some. This sample has approximately 190,000 clones, with 75% to 90% found just once. Germline loops: CDR1 SGHTS, CDR2 YDEGEE. Trimming took 6 bases from V and 6 from J, leaving 13 bases between them. The CDR3 is 13 amino acids. Healthy donors of bone marrow made up the group. The specimen sequenced was PBMCs. The chain uses TRBV5-8 and TRBJ2-1; no reliable D call. The receptor's source is a man in his forties or fifties in good health and CMV-seropositive. CDR3 nucleotides: TGTGCCAGCATGCTTCGCGGTAGCAATGAGCAGTTCTTC. It encodes CASMLRGSNEQFF.